This T cell receptor (beta chain) is drawn from a study of vaccination effects on CD4 cells after COVID-19. Study-level background: ViraFEST expansion of antigen-specific CD4+ T cells with viral peptide pools preceded sequencing.

Germline V CDR1 and CDR2: LNHDA, SQIVND (reference sequence). The length of the CDR3 is 13 residues. V lost 4 bases, J lost 2 bases, and 8 bases lay in between. With respect to this clone: Antigen specificity is unknown.

Only in-frame clones appear in the TCRdb table, and some are missing; sequencing was by immunoSEQ multiplex PCR. Of around 30,000 clones in the sample, more than 55% were seen once. Subsequent to a culture period of under 11 days, CD4+ T cells were isolated. Sequenced material: CD4+ T cells from PBMCs cultured without peptide, taken before COVID-19 vaccination. The receptor was derived from a human donor who received a COVID-19 vaccine. The V gene is TRBV19, the J gene TRBJ1-2, with D possibly being TRBD1 (6 bases). CDR3: CASSTGVNYGYTF. The CDR3 coding sequence is TGTGCCAGTAGTACAGGGGTGAACTATGGCTACACCTTC.